This T cell receptor (beta chain) was recorded in a study of T cells in Graves' hyperthyroidism and ophthalmopathy. General observations from the study: The authors' 13 V-J model separated ophthalmopathy from stable hyperthyroidism.

Researchers amplified the TCR beta CDR3 regions from RNA transcripts. When the TCR CDR3 underwent first-round RT-PCR, the HTBI primer set was used. TCRdb called the multiplex PCR reads again in MiXCR, with one record for every CDR3 protein. The data show about 400,000 distinct CDR3 sequences, around 14% seen once. Note on this clonotype: The target antigen is unknown.

Among the patients, aged 18 to 65, hyperthyroidism was newly diagnosed and had lasted under 2 months. Diagnostic decisions used clinical symptoms, serum thyroxine and TRAb, thyroid ultrasound and orbital computed tomography. The CDR3 length is 15 residues. Germline values: CDR1 SGHVS, CDR2 FNYEAQ. J was trimmed by 6 bases and V by 0 bases; bases with no gene match: 2. The gene calls are TRBV7-6 and TRBJ2-1; 10 bases line up with TRBD2. The sequence was collected from a woman under 30 with Graves' hyperthyroidism. The specimen sequenced was blood. CDR3: CASSLALAGVNEQFF. The CDR3 DNA reads TGTGCCAGCAGCTTAGCGCTAGCGGGGGTCAATGAGCAGTTCTTC.